This passage covers 4 T cell receptor beta chains from one sample sequenced in a study of chemoradiotherapy in HPV16-positive cancers. Clones were read by immunoSEQ multiplex PCR, and TCRdb kept only the in-frame ones, dropping some. The data hold 36,000 or so clones, with about 82% observed a single time. The sequencing here drew on blood, taken from a patient who underwent chemoradiotherapy. These receptors were taken from a human donor with HPV-associated anogenital cancer.

The chain is built from TRBV7-9 and TRBJ1-1; D is ambiguous. This CDR3 is built from 13 residues. Looked up from germline, CDR1 is SEHNR and CDR2 is FQNEAQ (reference sequence). Trimming took off 3 bases at V and 1 base at J, with 6 bases between the two ends. The CDR3 here is CASSLFENTEAFF. The CDR3 DNA reads TGTGCCAGCAGCTTGTTTGAGAACACTGAAGCTTTCTTT.

This clone was seen a handful of times. This sequence joins TRBV7-9 and TRBJ1-5; 7 bases align to TRBD1. CDR1 and CDR2 (germline): SEHNR, FQNEAQ (reference sequence). This CDR3 region has 13 residues. V dropped 5 bases and J dropped 7; count of bases not matched to a gene: 5. For the CDR3, the DNA is TGTGCCAGCAGCCTATGGGACAGCCAGCCCCAGCATTTT. Encoded protein: CASSLWDSQPQHF. The variable domain in full, completed from reference TRBV7-9 and TRBJ1-5, reads DTGVSQNPRHKITKRGQNVTFRCDPISEHNRLYWYRQTLGQGPEFLTYFQNEAQLEKSRLLSDRFSAERPKGSFSTLEIQRTEQGDSAMYLCASSLWDSQPQHFGDGTRLSIL.

The CDR3 reads CASTQPPATNTEAFF. The DNA for the CDR3 is TGTGCCAGCACCCAACCGCCAGCCACGAACACTGAAGCTTTCTTT. The rearrangement links TRBV6-6 to TRBJ1-1; D uncertain. The V and J ends lost 7 bases and 1 base respectively, with 16 bases between them. Germline-derived CDR1 and CDR2 are MNHNY and SVGAGI (reference sequence). The CDR3 totals 15 residues.

This chain connects TRBV14 to TRBJ2-1; D is uncertain. CDR1 and CDR2 (germline): SGHDN, FVKESK. This CDR3 spans 15 amino acids. The V gene lost 1 base and the J gene lost 3 bases, with 10 bases spanning the gap. CDR3 sequence (DNA): TGTGCCAGCAGCCAAGTGGGATCATTCTACAATGAGCAGTTCTTC. Protein product: CASSQVGSFYNEQFF.